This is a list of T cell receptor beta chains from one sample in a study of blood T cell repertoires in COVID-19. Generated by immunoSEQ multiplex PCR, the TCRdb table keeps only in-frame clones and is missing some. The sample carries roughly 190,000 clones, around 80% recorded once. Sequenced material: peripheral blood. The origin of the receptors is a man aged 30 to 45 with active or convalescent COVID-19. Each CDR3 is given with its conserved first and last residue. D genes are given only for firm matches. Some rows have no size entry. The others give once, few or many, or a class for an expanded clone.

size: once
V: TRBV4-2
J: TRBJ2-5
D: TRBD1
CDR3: CASSDKGAKETQYF
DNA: TGTGCCAGCAGCGACAAGGGGGCGAAAGAGACCCAGTACTTC

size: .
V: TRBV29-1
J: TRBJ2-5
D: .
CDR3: CSVNGRDSQETQYF
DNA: TGCAGCGTGAACGGGAGGGACAGTCAAGAGACCCAGTACTTC

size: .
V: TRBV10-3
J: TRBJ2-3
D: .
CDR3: CAISESIRDTQYF
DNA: TGTGCCATCAGTGAGTCGATCCGGGATACGCAGTATTTT

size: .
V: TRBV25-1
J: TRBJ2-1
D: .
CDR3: CASISTGLNEQFF
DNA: TGTGCCAGCATCTCAACAGGGCTCAATGAGCAGTTCTTC

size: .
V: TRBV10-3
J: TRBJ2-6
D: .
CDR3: CAISTGSGANVLTF
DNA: TGTGCCATCAGTACAGGGTCTGGGGCCAACGTCCTGACTTTC

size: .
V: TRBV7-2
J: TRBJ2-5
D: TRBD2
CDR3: CASCPGRARETQYF
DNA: TGTGCCAGCTGCCCCGGGAGGGCCCGGGAGACCCAGTACTTC

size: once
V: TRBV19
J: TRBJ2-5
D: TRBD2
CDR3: CASGSGPLGGQETQYF
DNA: TGTGCCAGTGGATCGGGCCCCCTCGGGGGGCAAGAGACCCAGTACTTC

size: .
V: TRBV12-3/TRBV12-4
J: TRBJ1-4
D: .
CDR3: CASSLAREKLFF
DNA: TGTGCCAGCAGTTTAGCTCGGGAAAAACTGTTTTTT

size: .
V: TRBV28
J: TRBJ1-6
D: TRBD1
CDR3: CASSGQGSGSPLHF
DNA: TGTGCCAGCAGTGGACAGGGTTCGGGGTCACCCCTCCACTTT

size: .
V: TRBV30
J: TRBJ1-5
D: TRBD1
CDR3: CAWGQGHNQPQHF
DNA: TGTGCCTGGGGACAGGGGCACAATCAGCCCCAGCATTTT

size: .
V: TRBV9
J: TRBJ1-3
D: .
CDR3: CASSARRAGGNTIYF
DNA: TGTGCCAGCAGCGCACGTCGGGCAGGGGGAAACACCATATATTTT

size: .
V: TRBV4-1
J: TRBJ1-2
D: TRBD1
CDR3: CASSQPRAGGVESYGYTF
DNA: TGCGCCAGCAGCCAACCCCGGGCAGGGGGCGTTGAGAGCTATGGCTACACCTTC

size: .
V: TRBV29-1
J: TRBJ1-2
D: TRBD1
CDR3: CSGGTTGGPGGYTF
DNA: TGCAGCGGTGGGACGACAGGGGGCCCGGGTGGCTACACCTTC

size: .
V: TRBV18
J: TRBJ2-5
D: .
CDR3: CASSAGTVQETQYF
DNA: TGTGCCAGCTCAGCAGGGACTGTCCAAGAGACCCAGTACTTC

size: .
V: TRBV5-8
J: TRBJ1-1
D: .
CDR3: CASSRTKTGVMNTEAFF
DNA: TGTGCCAGCAGCAGAACGAAGACAGGCGTCATGAACACTGAAGCTTTCTTT

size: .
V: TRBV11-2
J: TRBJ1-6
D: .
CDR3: CASSLDHQNNSPLHF
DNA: TGTGCCAGCAGCTTAGATCACCAGAACAATTCACCCCTCCACTTT

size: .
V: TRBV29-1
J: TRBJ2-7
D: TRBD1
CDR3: CSTAWTGPPYEQYF
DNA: TGCAGCACTGCGTGGACAGGGCCCCCCTACGAGCAGTACTTC

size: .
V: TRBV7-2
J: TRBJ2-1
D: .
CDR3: CASSSSMGASYNEQFF
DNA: TGTGCCAGCAGCTCGTCGATGGGGGCCTCCTACAATGAGCAGTTCTTC

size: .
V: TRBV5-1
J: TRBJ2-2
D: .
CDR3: CASSVASAGTGELFF
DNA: TGCGCCAGCAGCGTCGCTAGCGCGGGCACCGGGGAGCTGTTTTTT

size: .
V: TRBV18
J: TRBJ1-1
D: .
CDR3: CASSPSDRKNTEAFF
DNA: TGTGCCAGCTCACCTTCAGACAGGAAAAACACTGAAGCTTTCTTT

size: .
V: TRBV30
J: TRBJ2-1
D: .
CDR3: CAWEGDDRNEQFF
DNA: TGTGCCTGGGAGGGGGACGATCGGAATGAGCAGTTCTTC

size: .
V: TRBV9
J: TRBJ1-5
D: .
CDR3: CASSVGQYSNQPQHF
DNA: TGTGCCAGCAGCGTAGGTCAGTATAGCAATCAGCCCCAGCATTTT

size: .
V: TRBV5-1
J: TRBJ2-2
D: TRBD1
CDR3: CASQTGPHTGELFF
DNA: TGCGCCAGCCAGACAGGGCCCCACACCGGGGAGCTGTTTTTT

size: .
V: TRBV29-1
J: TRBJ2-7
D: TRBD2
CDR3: CSAGLAGTYEQYF
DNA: TGCAGCGCTGGACTAGCGGGGACCTACGAGCAGTACTTC

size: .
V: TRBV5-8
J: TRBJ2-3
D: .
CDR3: CASSFSGVRTDTQYF
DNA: TGTGCCAGCAGCTTTTCGGGAGTGCGCACAGATACGCAGTATTTT

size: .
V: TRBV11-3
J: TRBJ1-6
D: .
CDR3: CASSLTGYNSPLHF
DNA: TGTGCCAGCAGCTTAACAGGGTATAATTCACCCCTCCACTTT

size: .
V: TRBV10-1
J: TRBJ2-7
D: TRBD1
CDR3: CASSAGGSYEQYF
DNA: TGCGCCAGCAGTGCAGGGGGCTCCTACGAGCAGTACTTC

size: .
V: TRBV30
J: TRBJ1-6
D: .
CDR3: CAWQVGGGDNSPLHF
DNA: TGTGCCTGGCAGGTCGGAGGCGGGGATAATTCACCCCTCCACTTT

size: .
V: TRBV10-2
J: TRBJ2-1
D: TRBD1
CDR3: CASSRSRDRDSREQFF
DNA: TGCGCCAGCAGCCGCTCCCGGGACAGAGACTCACGCGAGCAGTTCTTC

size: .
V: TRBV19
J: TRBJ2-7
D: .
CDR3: CASSIDHRAPVEQYF
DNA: TGTGCCAGTAGTATAGATCACAGGGCTCCTGTCGAGCAGTACTTC

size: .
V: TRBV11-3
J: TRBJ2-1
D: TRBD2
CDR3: CASSSPGLAAVSEQFF
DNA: TGTGCCAGCAGCTCACCGGGACTAGCGGCGGTTTCGGAGCAGTTCTTC

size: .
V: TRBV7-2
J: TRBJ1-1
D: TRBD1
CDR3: CASSLGTGGRDEAFF
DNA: TGTGCCAGCAGCTTAGGAACAGGGGGCAGGGATGAAGCTTTCTTT

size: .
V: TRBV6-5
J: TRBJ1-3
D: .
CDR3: CASSQRGSGNTIYF
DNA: TGTGCCAGCAGTCAAAGGGGCTCTGGAAACACCATATATTTT

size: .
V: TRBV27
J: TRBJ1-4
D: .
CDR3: CASSSAGEPNEKLFF
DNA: TGTGCCAGCAGTTCCGCAGGGGAGCCTAATGAAAAACTGTTTTTT

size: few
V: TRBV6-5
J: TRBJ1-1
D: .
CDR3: CASSIKPTNTEAFF
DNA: TGTGCCAGCAGTATAAAACCCACTAACACTGAAGCTTTCTTT

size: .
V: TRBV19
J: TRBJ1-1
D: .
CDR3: CASSIGAYTEAFF
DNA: TGTGCCAGTAGTATTGGGGCCTACACTGAAGCTTTCTTT

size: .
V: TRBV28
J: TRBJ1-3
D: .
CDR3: CASPSDRSSGNTIYF
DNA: TGTGCCAGCCCCTCCGACAGAAGCTCTGGAAACACCATATATTTT

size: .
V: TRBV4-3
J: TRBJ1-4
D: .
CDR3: CASSQERGATNEKLFF
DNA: TGCGCCAGCAGCCAAGAACGCGGAGCAACTAATGAAAAACTGTTTTTT

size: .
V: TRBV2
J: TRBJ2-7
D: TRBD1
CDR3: CASSEGTGRLYEQYF
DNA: TGTGCCAGCAGCGAGGGGACAGGAAGACTCTACGAGCAGTACTTC

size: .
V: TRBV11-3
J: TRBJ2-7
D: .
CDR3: CASSLGAYEQYF
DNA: TGTGCCAGCAGCTTAGGCGCCTACGAGCAGTACTTC

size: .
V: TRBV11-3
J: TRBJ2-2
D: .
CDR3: CAITPRALTGELFF
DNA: TGTGCCATTACACCTAGAGCCCTCACCGGGGAGCTGTTTTTT

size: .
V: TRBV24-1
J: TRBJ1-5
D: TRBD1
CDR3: CATSGSGQGRGYSNQPQHF
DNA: TGTGCCACCAGTGGGTCGGGACAGGGGAGGGGATATAGCAATCAGCCCCAGCATTTT

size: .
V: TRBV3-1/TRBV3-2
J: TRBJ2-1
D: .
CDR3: CASSQAVNPPNEQFF
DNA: TGTGCCAGCAGCCAAGCCGTTAATCCCCCCAATGAGCAGTTCTTC

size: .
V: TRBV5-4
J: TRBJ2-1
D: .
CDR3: CASRLGPLSYNEQFF
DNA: TGTGCCAGCAGGCTGGGGCCACTCTCCTACAATGAGCAGTTCTTC

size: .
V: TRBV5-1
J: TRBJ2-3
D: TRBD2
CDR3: CASSDLPPGLGTTTDTQYF
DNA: TGCGCCAGCAGCGATCTCCCTCCGGGACTAGGGACTACCACAGATACGCAGTATTTT

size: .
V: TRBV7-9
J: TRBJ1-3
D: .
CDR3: CASSPTSGNTIYF
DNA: TGTGCCAGCAGCCCTACCTCTGGAAACACCATATATTTT

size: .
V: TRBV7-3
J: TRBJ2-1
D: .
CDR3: CASSVGHYNEQFF
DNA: TGTGCCAGCAGCGTAGGACACTACAATGAGCAGTTCTTC

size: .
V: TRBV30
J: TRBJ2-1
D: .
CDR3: CAWSERSGIYNEQFF
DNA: TGTGCCTGGAGCGAGCGTAGCGGAATCTACAATGAGCAGTTCTTC

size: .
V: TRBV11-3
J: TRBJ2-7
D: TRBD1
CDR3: CASSNRDREREYEQYF
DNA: TGTGCCAGCAGCAACCGGGACAGGGAACGGGAGTACGAGCAGTACTTC

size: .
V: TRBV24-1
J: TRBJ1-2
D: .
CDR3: CATSDFASTGLNYGYTF
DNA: TGTGCCACCAGTGATTTCGCATCAACAGGGCTCAACTATGGCTACACCTTC

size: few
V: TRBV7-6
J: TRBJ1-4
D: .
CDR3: CASSLVGDAGEKLFF
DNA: TGTGCCAGCAGCTTAGTGGGGGACGCGGGGGAAAAACTGTTTTTT

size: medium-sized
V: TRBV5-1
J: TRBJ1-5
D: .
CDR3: CASSLGQDPNQPQHF
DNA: TGCGCCAGCAGCTTGGGACAGGACCCTAATCAGCCCCAGCATTTT

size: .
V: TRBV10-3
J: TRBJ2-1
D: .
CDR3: CAISDRGGTGKNEQFF
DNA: TGTGCCATCAGTGATAGGGGTGGTACAGGGAAAAATGAGCAGTTCTTC

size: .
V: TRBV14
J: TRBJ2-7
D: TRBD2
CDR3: CASSLGTSGRMGSEQYF
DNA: TGTGCCAGCAGCCTTGGGACTAGCGGAAGGATGGGTTCCGAGCAGTACTTC

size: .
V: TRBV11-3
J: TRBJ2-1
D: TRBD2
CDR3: CASSLGLAGYNEQFF
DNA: TGTGCCAGCAGCTTAGGGCTAGCGGGGTACAATGAGCAGTTCTTC